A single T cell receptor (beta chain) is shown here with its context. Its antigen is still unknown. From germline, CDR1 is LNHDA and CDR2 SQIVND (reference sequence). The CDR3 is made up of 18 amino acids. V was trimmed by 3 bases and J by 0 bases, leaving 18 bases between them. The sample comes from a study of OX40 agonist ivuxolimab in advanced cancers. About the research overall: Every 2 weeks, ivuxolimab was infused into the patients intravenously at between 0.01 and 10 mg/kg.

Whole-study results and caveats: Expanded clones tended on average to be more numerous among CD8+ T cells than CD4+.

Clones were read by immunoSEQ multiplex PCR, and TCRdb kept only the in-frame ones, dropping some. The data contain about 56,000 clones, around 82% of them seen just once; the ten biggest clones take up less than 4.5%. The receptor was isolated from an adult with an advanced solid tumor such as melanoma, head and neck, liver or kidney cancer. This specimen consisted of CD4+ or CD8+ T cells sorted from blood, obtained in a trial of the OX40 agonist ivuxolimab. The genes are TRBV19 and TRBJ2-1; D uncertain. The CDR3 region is CASSIDNRRIGSYNEQFF. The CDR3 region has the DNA TGTGCCAGTAGTATCGACAATCGCAGAATAGGCTCCTACAATGAGCAGTTCTTC.